These T cell receptor beta chains were read from a single sample in a study of identical twins. TCRdb fed the 5' RACE reads into MiXCR, producing one record per CDR3 protein. This sample has 700,000 or so distinct CDR3 sequences, with 21% found just once. These records were also assigned to another study, of T cells expressing NK-cell markers.

Sequencing was done on a sample of PBMCs. These receptors originate from a woman aged 18-29 years in good health. Each CDR3 is given with its conserved first and last residue. A D gene is named only where the DNA matches it firmly. Size tells how often a clone was seen (once, few, many) or the class of an expanded clone, and some rows leave it out.

TRBD1	few	TRBV5-1	TRBJ2-7	CASSSRGSFEQYF	TGCGCCAGCAGTAGCAGGGGGTCCTTCGAGCAGTACTTC
-	few	TRBV20-1	TRBJ2-3	CSARVGSGRRSTQYF	TGCAGTGCTAGAGTCGGATCGGGGCGCCGCAGTACGCAGTATTTT
-	-	TRBV20-1	TRBJ2-7	CSARGGRNNEQYF	TGCAGTGCTAGAGGGGGGCGGAACAACGAGCAGTACTTC
TRBD2	few	TRBV5-1	TRBJ2-3	CASSLGTSGTRTDTQYF	TGCGCCAGCAGCTTAGGGACTAGCGGGACTCGCACAGATACGCAGTATTTT
-	-	TRBV10-3	TRBJ2-3	CAIGGATDTQYF	TGTGCCATCGGAGGGGCAACAGATACGCAGTATTTT
-	many	TRBV5-1	TRBJ2-1	CASSLVGHNEQFF	TGCGCCAGCAGCTTGGTAGGCCACAATGAGCAGTTCTTC
-	-	TRBV15	TRBJ2-3	CATSRGISGSTDTQYF	TGTGCCACCAGCAGAGGAATTAGCGGTAGCACAGATACGCAGTATTTT
TRBD2	-	TRBV15	TRBJ2-2	CATSRSGLVNTGELFF	TGTGCCACCAGCAGATCGGGACTAGTGAACACCGGGGAGCTGTTTTTT
-	few	TRBV12-3/TRBV12-4	TRBJ1-2	CASSWRRYGYTF	TGTGCCAGCAGTTGGCGGCGGTATGGCTACACCTTC
TRBD2	-	TRBV15	TRBJ2-3	CATSRFSGRVPDTQYF	TGTGCCACCAGCAGATTTAGCGGGAGGGTGCCAGATACGCAGTATTTT
-	many	TRBV5-6	TRBJ2-1	CASSSKTRYLSNEQFF	TGTGCCAGCAGCTCGAAAACTAGGTATCTTTCCAATGAGCAGTTCTTC
-	-	TRBV6-1	TRBJ2-5	CASSGRTHMYQETQYF	TGTGCCAGCAGTGGGCGGACTCATATGTACCAAGAGACCCAGTACTTC
-	-	TRBV15	TRBJ2-2	CATSKDETGELFF	TGTGCCACCAGCAAGGACGAAACCGGGGAGCTGTTTTTT
-	-	TRBV14	TRBJ2-7	CASSRTGGPIRQYF	TGTGCCAGCAGCCGTACCGGGGGGCCAATAAGGCAGTACTTC
TRBD2	-	TRBV10-3	TRBJ2-3	CAISESREKDTQYF	TGTGCCATCAGTGAGTCGCGGGAGAAAGATACGCAGTATTTT
-	-	TRBV13	TRBJ1-1	CASSLGGQGDDTEAFF	TGTGCCAGCAGCTTAGGCGGTCAAGGGGACGACACTGAAGCTTTCTTT
TRBD1	few	TRBV20-1	TRBJ2-7	CSAGQGVRDEQYF	TGCAGTGCTGGACAGGGGGTTCGGGACGAGCAGTACTTC
-	few	TRBV12-3/TRBV12-4	TRBJ2-1	CASSLNSNQGNEQFF	TGTGCCAGCAGTTTAAACTCCAACCAGGGAAATGAGCAGTTCTTC
-	few	TRBV5-1	TRBJ2-3	CASRSVGSTDTQYF	TGCGCCAGCAGGTCAGTCGGCAGCACAGATACGCAGTATTTT
-	-	TRBV20-1	TRBJ2-3	CSARKDPDTQYF	TGCAGTGCTCGCAAGGACCCTGATACGCAGTATTTT
-	-	TRBV5-1	TRBJ2-3	CASSWSPTTTDTQYF	TGCGCCAGCAGCTGGTCCCCGACTACCACAGATACGCAGTATTTT
-	few	TRBV25-1	TRBJ2-7	CASSEFSYEQYF	TGTGCCAGCAGTGAGTTTAGCTACGAGCAGTACTTC
TRBD1	few	TRBV12-3/TRBV12-4	TRBJ2-7	CASSLALGGTGRRYF	TGTGCCAGCAGTTTAGCGTTAGGGGGGACAGGGAGGAGGTACTTC
TRBD1	few	TRBV30	TRBJ2-7	CAWKTGGPYEQYF	TGTGCCTGGAAGACAGGGGGTCCCTACGAGCAGTACTTC
TRBD2	-	TRBV20-1	TRBJ2-7	CSALAGGTFGEQYF	TGCAGTGCTCTAGCGGGAGGTACCTTTGGGGAGCAGTACTTC
-	-	TRBV12-3/TRBV12-4	TRBJ1-1	CASSLLETEAFF	TGTGCCAGCAGTTTACTCGAAACTGAAGCTTTCTTT
-	many	TRBV12-3/TRBV12-4	TRBJ2-6	CASRPGANVLTF	TGTGCCAGCCGACCTGGGGCCAACGTCCTGACTTTC